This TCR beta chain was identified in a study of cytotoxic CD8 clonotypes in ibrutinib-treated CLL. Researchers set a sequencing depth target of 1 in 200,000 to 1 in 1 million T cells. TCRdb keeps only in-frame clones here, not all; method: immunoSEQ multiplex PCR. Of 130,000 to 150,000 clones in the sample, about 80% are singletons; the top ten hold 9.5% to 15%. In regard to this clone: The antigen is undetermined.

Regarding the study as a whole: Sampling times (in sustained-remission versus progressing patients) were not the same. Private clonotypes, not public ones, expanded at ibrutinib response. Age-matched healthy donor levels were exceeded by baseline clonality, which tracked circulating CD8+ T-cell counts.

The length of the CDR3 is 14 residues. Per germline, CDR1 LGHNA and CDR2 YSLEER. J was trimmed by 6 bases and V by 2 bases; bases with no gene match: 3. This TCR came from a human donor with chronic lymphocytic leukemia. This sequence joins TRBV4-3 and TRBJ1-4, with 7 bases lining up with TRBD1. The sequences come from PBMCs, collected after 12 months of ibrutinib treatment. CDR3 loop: CASSQQGVHEKLFF. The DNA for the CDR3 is TGCGCCAGCAGCCAACAGGGGGTTCATGAAAAACTGTTTTTT.